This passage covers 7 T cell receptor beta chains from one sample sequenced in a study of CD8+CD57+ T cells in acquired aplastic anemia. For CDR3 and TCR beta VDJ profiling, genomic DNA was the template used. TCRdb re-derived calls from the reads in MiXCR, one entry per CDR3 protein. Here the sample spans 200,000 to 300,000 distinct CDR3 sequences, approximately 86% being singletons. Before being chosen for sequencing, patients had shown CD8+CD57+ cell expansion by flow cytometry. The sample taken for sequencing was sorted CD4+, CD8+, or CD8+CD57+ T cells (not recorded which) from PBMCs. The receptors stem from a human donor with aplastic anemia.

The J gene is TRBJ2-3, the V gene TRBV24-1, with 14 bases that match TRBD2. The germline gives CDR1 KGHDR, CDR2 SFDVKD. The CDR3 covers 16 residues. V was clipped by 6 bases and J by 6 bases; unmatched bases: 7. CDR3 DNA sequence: TGTGCCACCAGTCTTGGACTAGCGGGAGGTCGGGATACGCAGTATTTT. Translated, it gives CATSLGLAGGRDTQYF.

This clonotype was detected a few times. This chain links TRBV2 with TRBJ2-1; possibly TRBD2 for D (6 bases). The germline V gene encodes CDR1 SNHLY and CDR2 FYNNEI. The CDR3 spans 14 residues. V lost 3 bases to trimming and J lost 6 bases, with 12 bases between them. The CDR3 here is CASSDGGFFNEQFF. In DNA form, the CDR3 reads TGTGCCAGCAGTGATGGGGGGTTTTTCAATGAGCAGTTCTTC.

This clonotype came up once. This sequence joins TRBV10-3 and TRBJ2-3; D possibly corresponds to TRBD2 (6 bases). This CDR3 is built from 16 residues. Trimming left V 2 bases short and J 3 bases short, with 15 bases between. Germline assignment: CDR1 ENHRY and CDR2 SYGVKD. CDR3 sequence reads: CAISEGARGTTDTQYF. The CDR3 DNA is TGTGCCATCAGTGAGGGGGCACGGGGGACGACAGATACGCAGTATTTT.

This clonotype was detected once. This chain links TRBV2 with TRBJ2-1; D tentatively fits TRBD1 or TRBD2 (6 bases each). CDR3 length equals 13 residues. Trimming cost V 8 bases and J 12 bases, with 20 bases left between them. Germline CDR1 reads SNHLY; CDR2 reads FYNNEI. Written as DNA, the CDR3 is TGTGCCAGCGGGGACGGGGGCGGGGATACGCAGTTCTTC. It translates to CASGDGGGDTQFF.

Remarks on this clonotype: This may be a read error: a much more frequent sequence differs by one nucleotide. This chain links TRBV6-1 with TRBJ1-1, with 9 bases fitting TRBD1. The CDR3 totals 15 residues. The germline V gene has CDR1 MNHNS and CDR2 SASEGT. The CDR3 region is CASRVPGTGPTEASF. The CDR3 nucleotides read TGTGCCAGCAGGGTTCCCGGGACAGGGCCCACTGAAGCTTCCTTT.

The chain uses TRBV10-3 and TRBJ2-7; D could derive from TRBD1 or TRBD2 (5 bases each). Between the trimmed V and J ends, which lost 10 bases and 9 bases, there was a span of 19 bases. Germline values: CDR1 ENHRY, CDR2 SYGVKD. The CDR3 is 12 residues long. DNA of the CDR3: TGTGCCACGTCCGGGACCAGCGACGCGCAGTACTTC. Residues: CATSGTSDAQYF.

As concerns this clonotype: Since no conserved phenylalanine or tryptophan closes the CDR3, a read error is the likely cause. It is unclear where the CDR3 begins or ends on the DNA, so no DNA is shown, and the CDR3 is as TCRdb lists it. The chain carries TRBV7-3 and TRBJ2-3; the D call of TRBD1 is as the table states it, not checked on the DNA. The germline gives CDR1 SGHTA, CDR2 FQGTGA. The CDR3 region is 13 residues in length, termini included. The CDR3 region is CASREGGGANTEA.